This T cell receptor beta chain was recovered during a study of cytomegalovirus exposure and HLA in healthy donors. The overall study: Earlier sequencing of about 179 million T cells yielded around 100 million unique TCR beta sequences. Study-level results: An analysis was carried out at a later point. It showed that HLA-associated TCR beta chains were more clonally expanded than equally common non-associated chains.

This CDR3 spans 17 amino acids. Germline V gene lookup returns CDR1 SGHDT and CDR2 YYEEEE. PCR primers comprised 60 Vbeta and 13 Jbeta primers. The method was immunoSEQ multiplex PCR; TCRdb's version includes in-frame clones alone and lacks a portion of them. The repertoire includes some 130,000 clones, 60% to 80% of them detected once, and roughly 2% sits in the top ten. Of note for this clone: What it binds is unknown. The junction does not match germline at one end; this may be a read error.

J is TRBJ1-2 and V is TRBV5-6; D gene unclear. This clonotype originated in a man between 25 and 39 years old in good health and CMV-seronegative. Sequences were obtained from PBMCs. The CDR3 sequence: CASSYSPGTVDEDGYPF. Written as DNA, the CDR3 is TGTGCCAGCAGCTACTCCCCGGGAACGGTTGATGAGGATGGCTACCCCTTC.